This T cell receptor (beta chain) originates from a study of T cells in Graves' hyperthyroidism and ophthalmopathy. Researchers barred patients who had uncontrolled infection, other autoimmune disease, pregnancy or lactation. The germline V gene encodes CDR1 MNHNS and CDR2 SASEGT. The CDR3 totals 16 residues. V lost 3 bases and J lost 3, with 15 bases in between. Template material for amplifying TCR beta CDR3 regions consisted of RNA transcripts. When the TCR CDR3 underwent first-round RT-PCR, the HTBI primer set was used. Using its own MiXCR run on the multiplex PCR reads, TCRdb lists one record per CDR3 protein. The sample has fewer than 350,000 distinct CDR3 sequences, nearly 15% seen once; the top ten hold around 30%.

The chain recombines TRBV6-1 with TRBJ1-5; maybe TRBD1 (6 bases). This clonotype was sampled from a woman aged 45-60 years with Graves' hyperthyroidism that later progressed to Graves' ophthalmopathy. Specimen: blood. This CDR3 is CASSDQGGRVNQPQHF. CDR3 DNA sequence: TGTGCCAGCAGTGACCAAGGGGGGAGGGTCAATCAGCCCCAGCATTTT.